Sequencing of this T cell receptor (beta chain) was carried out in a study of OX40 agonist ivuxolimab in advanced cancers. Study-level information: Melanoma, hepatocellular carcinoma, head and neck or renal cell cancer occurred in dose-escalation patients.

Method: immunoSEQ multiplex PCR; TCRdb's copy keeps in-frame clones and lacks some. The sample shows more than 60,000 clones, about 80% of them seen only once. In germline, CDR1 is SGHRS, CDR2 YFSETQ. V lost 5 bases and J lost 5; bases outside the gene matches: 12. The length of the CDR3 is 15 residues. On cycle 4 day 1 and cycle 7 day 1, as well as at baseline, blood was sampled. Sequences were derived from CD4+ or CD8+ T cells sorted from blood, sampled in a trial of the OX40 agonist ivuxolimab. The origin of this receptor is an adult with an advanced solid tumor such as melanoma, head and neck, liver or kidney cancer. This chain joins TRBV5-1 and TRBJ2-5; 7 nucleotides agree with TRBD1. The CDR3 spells CASSDPGRGKETQYF. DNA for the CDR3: TGCGCCAGCAGTGATCCGGGCAGGGGGAAGGAGACCCAGTACTTC.